A selection of T cell receptor beta chains follows, all from one sample in a study of T cell responses to AZD1222 COVID-19 vaccine. The repertoire was sequenced with immunoSEQ multiplex PCR; TCRdb's copy has only in-frame clones and lacks some. The data show more than 70,000 clones, roughly 90% seen once. The source material was peripheral blood, sampled 28 days after the second AZD1222 dose. These receptors all stem from an adult who received the AZD1222 COVID-19 vaccine. Each CDR3 is given with its conserved first and last residue. A D gene is named only where the DNA matches it firmly. A row's size may be missing; if present it is once, few, many or a size class.

V: TRBV6-5; size: NA; J: TRBJ1-2; D: TRBD1; CDR3: CASSSGTAPNYGYTF; DNA: TGTGCCAGCAGTTCCGGGACAGCCCCTAACTATGGCTACACCTTC
V: TRBV28; size: NA; J: TRBJ2-5; D: TRBD2; CDR3: CATTEGGTETQYF; DNA: TGTGCTACGACAGAGGGAGGGACTGAGACCCAGTACTTC
V: TRBV28; size: NA; J: TRBJ2-3; D: NA; CDR3: CASRPPRDTQYF; DNA: TGTGCCAGCAGGCCTCCTCGGGATACGCAGTATTTT
V: TRBV5-6; size: NA; J: TRBJ1-2; D: NA; CDR3: CASSLSGSFYGYTF; DNA: TGTGCCAGCAGCTTATCCGGTAGCTTCTATGGCTACACCTTC
V: TRBV6-2/TRBV6-3; size: medium-sized; J: TRBJ1-5; D: TRBD1; CDR3: CASSDRENQPQHF; DNA: TGTGCCAGCAGTGACAGGGAGAATCAGCCCCAGCATTTT
V: TRBV10-2; size: NA; J: TRBJ2-5; D: TRBD2; CDR3: CASRTSPGETQYF; DNA: TGCGCCAGTCGGACTAGCCCGGGCGAGACCCAGTACTTC
V: TRBV7-9; size: NA; J: TRBJ2-3; D: NA; CDR3: CASSLRTSSSTDTQYF; DNA: TGTGCCAGCAGCTTAAGAACCTCTAGTAGCACAGATACGCAGTATTTT
V: TRBV6-5; size: NA; J: TRBJ2-7; D: TRBD1; CDR3: CASSLNPTGSYEQYF; DNA: TGTGCCAGCAGTCTGAACCCGACAGGGTCCTACGAGCAGTACTTC
V: TRBV6-6; size: once; J: TRBJ1-1; D: TRBD1; CDR3: CASSPRDREAFF; DNA: TGTGCCAGCAGCCCCCGGGACAGGGAAGCTTTCTTT
V: TRBV29-1; size: NA; J: TRBJ2-1; D: TRBD2; CDR3: CSVEGGRNEQFF; DNA: TGCAGCGTTGAGGGCGGGAGGAATGAGCAGTTCTTC
V: TRBV21-1; size: NA; J: TRBJ1-4; D: NA; CDR3: CASSAQINEKLFF; DNA: TGTGCCAGCAGCGCTCAAATTAATGAAAAACTGTTTTTT
V: TRBV5-1; size: NA; J: TRBJ1-5; D: NA; CDR3: CASSLEGFSQPQHF; DNA: TGCGCCAGCAGCTTGGAGGGGTTTAGTCAGCCCCAGCATTTT
V: TRBV19; size: NA; J: TRBJ1-4; D: TRBD1; CDR3: CASRKPGQWEKLFF; DNA: TGTGCCAGTAGGAAACCGGGACAGTGGGAAAAACTGTTTTTT
V: TRBV7-2; size: once; J: TRBJ2-7; D: NA; CDR3: CASSSPTSYEQYF; DNA: TGTGCCAGCAGCTCTCCAACCTCCTACGAGCAGTACTTC
V: TRBV5-1; size: NA; J: TRBJ2-7; D: NA; CDR3: CASSPSGWENEQYF; DNA: TGCGCCAGCAGCCCCTCCGGGTGGGAAAACGAGCAGTACTTC
V: TRBV24-1; size: NA; J: TRBJ2-7; D: NA; CDR3: CATSDLGTDAGF; DNA: TGTGCCACCAGTGATTTAGGGACGGACGCGGGCTTC
V: TRBV3-1/TRBV3-2; size: NA; J: TRBJ1-1; D: NA; CDR3: CASSPQGSRNTEAFF; DNA: TGTGCCAGCAGCCCCCAGGGTAGTAGGAACACTGAAGCTTTCTTT
V: TRBV15; size: NA; J: TRBJ2-1; D: NA; CDR3: CATSRGKNEQFF; DNA: TGTGCCACCAGCCGGGGGAAGAATGAGCAGTTCTTC
V: TRBV6-5; size: NA; J: TRBJ1-1; D: NA; CDR3: CASRRRGSEAFF; DNA: TGTGCCAGCAGACGAAGGGGCTCAGAAGCTTTCTTT
V: TRBV6-5; size: NA; J: TRBJ1-5; D: NA; CDR3: CASSNSGGVDQPQHF; DNA: TGTGCCAGCAGTAACTCCGGGGGTGTGGATCAGCCCCAGCATTTT
V: TRBV19; size: NA; J: TRBJ1-5; D: NA; CDR3: CASSIGGGGTGNQPQHF; DNA: TGTGCCAGTAGTATTGGGGGCGGGGGAACGGGCAATCAGCCCCAGCATTTT
V: TRBV7-9; size: NA; J: TRBJ1-2; D: NA; CDR3: CASSLGGGGYTF; DNA: TGTGCCAGCAGCTTAGGGGGTGGTGGCTACACCTTC
V: TRBV7-2; size: NA; J: TRBJ2-3; D: TRBD1; CDR3: CASSSRDRGLLLFTDTQYF; DNA: TGTGCCAGCAGCTCCCGGGACAGGGGCCTCCTACTATTCACAGATACGCAGTATTTT
V: TRBV11-2; size: NA; J: TRBJ1-1; D: TRBD1; CDR3: CASSLDPGQGPNTEAFF; DNA: TGTGCCAGCAGCTTAGATCCTGGACAGGGGCCAAACACTGAAGCTTTCTTT
V: TRBV19; size: NA; J: TRBJ2-5; D: NA; CDR3: CASSIDFPSRQETQYF; DNA: TGTGCCAGTAGTATAGATTTCCCGAGCAGGCAAGAGACCCAGTACTTC
V: TRBV7-9; size: once; J: TRBJ2-1; D: NA; CDR3: CASSLITRLDEQFF; DNA: TGTGCCAGCAGCTTAATCACTAGACTCGATGAGCAGTTCTTC
V: TRBV28; size: NA; J: TRBJ2-3; D: TRBD1; CDR3: CASRPSGTGLADTQYF; DNA: TGTGCCAGCAGACCCTCCGGGACAGGGTTGGCAGATACGCAGTATTTT
V: TRBV5-1; size: NA; J: TRBJ2-1; D: TRBD2; CDR3: CASSLTSGGTYNEQFF; DNA: TGCGCCAGCAGCTTGACTAGCGGGGGGACCTACAATGAGCAGTTCTTC
V: TRBV6-6; size: NA; J: TRBJ2-5; D: NA; CDR3: CASSWVKAGETQYF; DNA: TGTGCCAGCAGTTGGGTCAAAGCGGGAGAGACCCAGTACTTC
V: TRBV6-5; size: once; J: TRBJ2-6; D: NA; CDR3: CASTLNSGANVLTF; DNA: TGTGCCAGCACCTTAAACTCTGGGGCCAACGTCCTGACTTTC
V: TRBV7-2; size: NA; J: TRBJ1-5; D: TRBD1; CDR3: CASSPGQLNQPQHF; DNA: TGTGCCAGCAGCCCGGGACAGTTAAATCAGCCCCAGCATTTT
V: TRBV18; size: NA; J: TRBJ1-2; D: TRBD1; CDR3: CASSPFRDRPLIYGYTF; DNA: TGTGCCAGCTCACCATTTCGGGACAGACCCCTCATCTATGGCTACACCTTC
V: TRBV7-2; size: NA; J: TRBJ2-7; D: NA; CDR3: CASSASSYEQYF; DNA: TGTGCCAGCAGCGCGAGCTCCTACGAGCAGTACTTC
V: TRBV19; size: NA; J: TRBJ1-4; D: TRBD1; CDR3: CASSTDRVPTTNEKLFF; DNA: TGTGCCAGTAGTACAGACAGGGTCCCCACAACTAATGAAAAACTGTTTTTT
V: TRBV6-1; size: NA; J: TRBJ1-5; D: NA; CDR3: CASSEWGRTPGPQHF; DNA: TGTGCCAGCAGTGAGTGGGGTCGTACACCGGGGCCCCAGCATTTT
V: TRBV28; size: NA; J: TRBJ1-1; D: NA; CDR3: CASSSLDRNLPPPEAFF; DNA: TGTGCCAGCAGTTCCCTAGACAGAAATTTACCCCCCCCTGAAGCTTTCTTT